A selection of T cell receptor beta chains follows, all from one sample in a study of T cell responses to AZD1222 COVID-19 vaccine. The protocol was immunoSEQ multiplex PCR, while the TCRdb copy is restricted to in-frame clones and leaves out a portion. Here the sample spans about 140,000 clones, approximately 91% being singletons. Sequencing was performed on peripheral blood, taken 28 days after the second AZD1222 dose. These receptor sequences come from an adult who received the AZD1222 COVID-19 vaccine. Both conserved end residues are part of each CDR3. The order of the fields is J gene, clone size, V gene, D gene, CDR3 DNA, CDR3 protein. A D gene is named only where the DNA matches it firmly. Part of the rows lack a size; the others show once, few, many or a class for expanded clones.

TRBJ1-5 | NA | TRBV27 | TRBD1 | TGTGCCAGCAGTTTAAACGGACAGGCCAATCAGCCCCAGCATTTT | CASSLNGQANQPQHF
TRBJ2-2 | once | TRBV9 | TRBD2 | TGTGCCAGCAGCGTAACCCTAGCGGGGACTCCTGGGACCGGGGAGCTGTTTTTT | CASSVTLAGTPGTGELFF
TRBJ2-7 | NA | TRBV7-2 | NA | TGTGCCAGCAGCCCAACTTCCTGGTACGAGCAGTACTTC | CASSPTSWYEQYF
TRBJ1-3 | NA | TRBV10-3 | NA | TGTGCCATCAGTGAGGACGAGGGGCAAGGAAACACCATATATTTT | CAISEDEGQGNTIYF
TRBJ2-5 | NA | TRBV7-6 | NA | TGTGCCAGCAGCCTTTCGGGGGTAGAGACCCAGTACTTC | CASSLSGVETQYF
TRBJ1-2 | once | TRBV27 | NA | TGTGCCAGCAGTACACAGGGTTTTGGCGGCTACACCTTC | CASSTQGFGGYTF
TRBJ1-5 | NA | TRBV29-1 | NA | TGCAGCGTTGAGCTCGGTGGTCAGCCCCAGCATTTT | CSVELGGQPQHF
TRBJ1-1 | NA | TRBV7-9 | NA | TGTGCCAGCAGCTCCGAGGACCGAGAGACTGAAGCTTTCTTT | CASSSEDRETEAFF
TRBJ1-5 | NA | TRBV6-5 | NA | TGTGCCAGCAGTTACACGGGGGATAGCAATCAGCCCCAGCATTTT | CASSYTGDSNQPQHF
TRBJ2-1 | NA | TRBV9 | TRBD2 | TGTGCCAGCAGCGGAGCACGGGACTACTCACACAATGAGCAGTTCTTC | CASSGARDYSHNEQFF
TRBJ1-6 | NA | TRBV9 | NA | TGTGCCAGCAGTATTGGTAATTCACCCCTCCACTTT | CASSIGNSPLHF